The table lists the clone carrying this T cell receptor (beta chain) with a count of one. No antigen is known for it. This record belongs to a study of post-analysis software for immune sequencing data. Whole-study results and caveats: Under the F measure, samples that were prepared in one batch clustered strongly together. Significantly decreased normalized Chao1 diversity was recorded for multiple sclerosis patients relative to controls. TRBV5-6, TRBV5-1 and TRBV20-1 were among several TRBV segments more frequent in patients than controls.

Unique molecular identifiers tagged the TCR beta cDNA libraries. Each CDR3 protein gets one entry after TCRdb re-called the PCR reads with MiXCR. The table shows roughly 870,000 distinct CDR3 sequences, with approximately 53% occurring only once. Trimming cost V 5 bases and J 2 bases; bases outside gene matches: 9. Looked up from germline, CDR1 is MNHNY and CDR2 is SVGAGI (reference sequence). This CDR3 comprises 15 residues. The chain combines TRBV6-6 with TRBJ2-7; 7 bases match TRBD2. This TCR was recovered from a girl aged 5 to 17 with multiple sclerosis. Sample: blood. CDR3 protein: CASSAWVTSTYEQYF. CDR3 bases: TGTGCCAGCAGTGCTTGGGTGACTAGCACCTACGAGCAGTACTTC.